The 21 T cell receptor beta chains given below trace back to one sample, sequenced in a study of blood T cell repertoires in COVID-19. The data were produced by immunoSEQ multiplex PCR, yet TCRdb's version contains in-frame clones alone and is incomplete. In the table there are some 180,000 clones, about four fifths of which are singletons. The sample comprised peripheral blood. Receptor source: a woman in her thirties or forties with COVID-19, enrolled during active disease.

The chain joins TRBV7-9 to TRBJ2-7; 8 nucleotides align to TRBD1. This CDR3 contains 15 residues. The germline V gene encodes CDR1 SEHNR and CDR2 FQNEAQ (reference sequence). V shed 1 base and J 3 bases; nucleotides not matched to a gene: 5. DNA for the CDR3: TGTGCCAGCAGCTTAGTAACCGGGACAGGCTACGAGCAGTACGTC. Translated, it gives CASSLVTGTGYEQYV.

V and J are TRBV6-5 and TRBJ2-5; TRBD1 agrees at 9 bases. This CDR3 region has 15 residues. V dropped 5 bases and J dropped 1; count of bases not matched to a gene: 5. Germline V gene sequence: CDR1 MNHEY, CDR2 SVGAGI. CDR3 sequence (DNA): TGTGCCAGCAGTCCCTACAGGGGGCGCCAAGAGACCCAGTACTTC. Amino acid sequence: CASSPYRGRQETQYF.

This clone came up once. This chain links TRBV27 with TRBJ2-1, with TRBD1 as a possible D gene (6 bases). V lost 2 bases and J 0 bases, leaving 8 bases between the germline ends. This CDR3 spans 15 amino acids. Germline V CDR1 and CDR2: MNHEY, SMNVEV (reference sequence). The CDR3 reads CASSLGQPSYNEQFF. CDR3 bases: TGTGCCAGCAGTTTAGGACAGCCCTCCTACAATGAGCAGTTCTTC.

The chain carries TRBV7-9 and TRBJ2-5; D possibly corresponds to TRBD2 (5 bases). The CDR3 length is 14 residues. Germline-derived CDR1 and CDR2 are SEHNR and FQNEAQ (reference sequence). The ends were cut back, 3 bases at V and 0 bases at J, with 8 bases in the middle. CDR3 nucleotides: TGTGCCAGCAGCTTCGGAGGCAACCAAGAGACCCAGTACTTC. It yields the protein CASSFGGNQETQYF. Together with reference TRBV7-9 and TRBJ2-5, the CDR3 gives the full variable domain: DTGVSQNPRHKITKRGQNVTFRCDPISEHNRLYWYRQTLGQGPEFLTYFQNEAQLEKSRLLSDRFSAERPKGSFSTLEIQRTEQGDSAMYLCASSFGGNQETQYFGPGTRLLVL.

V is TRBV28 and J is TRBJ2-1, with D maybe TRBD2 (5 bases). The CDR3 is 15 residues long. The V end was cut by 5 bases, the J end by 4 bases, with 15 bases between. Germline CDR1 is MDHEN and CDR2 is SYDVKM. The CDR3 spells CASSPDSRSYNEQFF. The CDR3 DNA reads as TGTGCCAGCAGTCCGGACTCCCGCTCTTACAATGAGCAGTTCTTC.

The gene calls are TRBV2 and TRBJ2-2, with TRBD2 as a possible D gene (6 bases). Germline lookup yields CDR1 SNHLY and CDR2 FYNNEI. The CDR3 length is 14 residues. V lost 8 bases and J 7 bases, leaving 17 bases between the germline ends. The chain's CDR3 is CASVYGSQGGELFF. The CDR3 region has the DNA TGTGCCAGCGTTTACGGGAGTCAGGGCGGGGAGCTGTTTTTT. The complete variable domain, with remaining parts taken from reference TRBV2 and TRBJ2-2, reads EPEVTQTPSHQVTQMGQEVILRCVPISNHLYFYWYRQILGQKVEFLVSFYNNEISEKSEIFDDQFSVERPDGSNFTLKIRSTKLEDSAMYFCASVYGSQGGELFFGEGSRLTVL.

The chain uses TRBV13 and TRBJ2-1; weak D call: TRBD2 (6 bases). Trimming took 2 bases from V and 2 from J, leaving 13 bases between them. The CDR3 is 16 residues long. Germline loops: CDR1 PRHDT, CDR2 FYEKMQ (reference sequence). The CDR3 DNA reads TGTGCCAGCAGCTTAAGGGCGGGGTTGGCCTACAATGAGCAGTTCTTC. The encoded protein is CASSLRAGLAYNEQFF. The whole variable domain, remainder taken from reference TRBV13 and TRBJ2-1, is AAGVIQSPRHLIKEKRETATLKCYPIPRHDTVYWYQQGPGQDPQFLISFYEKMQSDKGSIPDRFSAQQFSDYHSELNMSSLELGDSALYFCASSLRAGLAYNEQFFGPGTRLTVL.

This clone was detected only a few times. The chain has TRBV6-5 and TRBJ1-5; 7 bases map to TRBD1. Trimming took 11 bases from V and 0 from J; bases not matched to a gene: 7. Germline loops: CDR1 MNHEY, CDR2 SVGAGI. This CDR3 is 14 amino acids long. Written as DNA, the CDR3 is TGTGCCGCGGGGACAGAGTATAGCAATCAGCCCCAGCATTTT. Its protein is CAAGTEYSNQPQHF.

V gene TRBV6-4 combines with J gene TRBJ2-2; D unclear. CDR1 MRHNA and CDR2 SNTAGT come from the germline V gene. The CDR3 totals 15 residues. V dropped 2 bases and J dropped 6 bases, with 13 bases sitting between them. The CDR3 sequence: CASSDGVSQAGELFF. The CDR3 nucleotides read TGTGCCAGCAGTGACGGTGTCAGTCAGGCCGGGGAGCTGTTTTTT.

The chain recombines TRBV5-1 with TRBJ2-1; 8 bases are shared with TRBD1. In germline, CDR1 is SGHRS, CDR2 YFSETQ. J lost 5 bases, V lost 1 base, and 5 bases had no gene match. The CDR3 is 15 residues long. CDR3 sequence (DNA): TGCGCCAGCAGCTTGTATGGACAGGGTAACAATGAGCAGTTCTTC. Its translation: CASSLYGQGNNEQFF. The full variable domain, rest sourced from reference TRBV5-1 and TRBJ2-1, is KAGVTQTPRYLIKTRGQQVTLSCSPISGHRSVSWYQQTPGQGLQFLFEYFSETQRNKGNFPGRFSGRQFSNSRSEMNVSTLELGDSALYLCASSLYGQGNNEQFFGPGTRLTVL.

CDR3 protein: CASSPKASGGQETQYF. DNA for the CDR3: TGTGCCAGCTCACCGAAGGCTAGCGGGGGCCAAGAGACCCAGTACTTC. This chain joins TRBV18 and TRBJ2-5, with TRBD2 identical over 10 bases. Trimming removed 3 bases from V and 1 base from J; junction bases left unmatched: 5. Germline V gives CDR1 KGHSH, CDR2 LQKENI. The CDR3 is 16 residues long.

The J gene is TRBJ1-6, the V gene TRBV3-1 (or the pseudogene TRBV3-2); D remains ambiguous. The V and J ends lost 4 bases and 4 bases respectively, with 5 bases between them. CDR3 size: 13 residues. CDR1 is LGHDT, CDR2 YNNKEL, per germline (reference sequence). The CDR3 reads CASSPVYNSPLHF. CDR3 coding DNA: TGTGCCAGCAGCCCCGTTTATAATTCACCCCTCCACTTT.

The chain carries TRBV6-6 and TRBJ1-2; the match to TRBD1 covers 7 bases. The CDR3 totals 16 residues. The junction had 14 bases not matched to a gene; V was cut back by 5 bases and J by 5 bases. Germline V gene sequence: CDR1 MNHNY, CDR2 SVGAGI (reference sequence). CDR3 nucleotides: TGTGCCAGCAGTGCTGCCCCCCCGGGACAGCAATATGGCTACACCTTC. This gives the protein CASSAAPPGQQYGYTF.

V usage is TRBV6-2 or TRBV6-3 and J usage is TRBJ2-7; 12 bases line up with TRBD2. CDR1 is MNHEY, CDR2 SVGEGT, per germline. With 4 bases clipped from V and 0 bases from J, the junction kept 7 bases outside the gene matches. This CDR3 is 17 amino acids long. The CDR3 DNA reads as TGTGCCAGCAGTTCGACTAGCGGGAGATTATTCTCCTACGAGCAGTACTTC. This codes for CASSSTSGRLFSYEQYF.

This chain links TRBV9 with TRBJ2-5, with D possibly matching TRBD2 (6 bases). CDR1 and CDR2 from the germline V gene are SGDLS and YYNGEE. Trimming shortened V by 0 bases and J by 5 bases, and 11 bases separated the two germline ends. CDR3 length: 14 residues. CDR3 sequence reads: CASSVAGRVETQYF. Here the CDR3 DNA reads TGTGCCAGCAGCGTAGCCGGGAGAGTCGAGACCCAGTACTTC.

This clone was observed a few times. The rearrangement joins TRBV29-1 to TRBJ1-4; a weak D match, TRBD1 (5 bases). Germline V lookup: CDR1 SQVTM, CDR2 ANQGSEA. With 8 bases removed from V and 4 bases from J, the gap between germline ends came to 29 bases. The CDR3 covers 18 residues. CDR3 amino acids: CSPSYGGGAEGYNEKLFF. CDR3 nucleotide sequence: TGCAGCCCCAGCTATGGGGGTGGGGCGGAGGGGTATAATGAAAAACTGTTTTTT. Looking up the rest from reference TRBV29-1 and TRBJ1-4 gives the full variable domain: SAVISQKPSRDICQRGTSLTIQCQVDSQVTMMFWYRQQPGQSLTLIATANQGSEATYESGFVIDKFPISRPNLTFSTLTVSNMSPEDSSIYLCSPSYGGGAEGYNEKLFFGSGTQLSVL.

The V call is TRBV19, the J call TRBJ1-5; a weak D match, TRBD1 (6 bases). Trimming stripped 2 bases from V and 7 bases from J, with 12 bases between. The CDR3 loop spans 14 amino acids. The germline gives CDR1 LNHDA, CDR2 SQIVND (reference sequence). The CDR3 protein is CASSIQGFGQPQHF. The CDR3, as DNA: TGTGCCAGTAGTATACAGGGGTTCGGGCAGCCCCAGCATTTT.

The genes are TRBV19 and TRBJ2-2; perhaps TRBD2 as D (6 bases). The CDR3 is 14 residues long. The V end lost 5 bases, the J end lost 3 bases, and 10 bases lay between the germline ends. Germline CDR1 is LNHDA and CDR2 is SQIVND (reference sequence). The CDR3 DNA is TGTGCCAGTAGTCAAGCGGGCCACACCGGGGAGCTGTTTTTT. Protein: CASSQAGHTGELFF.

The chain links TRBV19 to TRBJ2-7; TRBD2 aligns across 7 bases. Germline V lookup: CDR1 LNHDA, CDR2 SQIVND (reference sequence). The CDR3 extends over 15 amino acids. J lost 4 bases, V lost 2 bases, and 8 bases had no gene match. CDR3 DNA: TGTGCCAGTAGTATATCGGCTAGCGGCGTGTACGAGCAGTACGTC. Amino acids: CASSISASGVYEQYV.

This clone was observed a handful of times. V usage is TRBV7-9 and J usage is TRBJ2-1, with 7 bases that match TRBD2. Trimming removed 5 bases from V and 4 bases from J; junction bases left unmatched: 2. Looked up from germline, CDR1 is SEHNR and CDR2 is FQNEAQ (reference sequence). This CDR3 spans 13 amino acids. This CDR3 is CASSTGLYNEQFF. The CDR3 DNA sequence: TGTGCCAGCAGCACGGGACTATACAATGAGCAGTTCTTC.

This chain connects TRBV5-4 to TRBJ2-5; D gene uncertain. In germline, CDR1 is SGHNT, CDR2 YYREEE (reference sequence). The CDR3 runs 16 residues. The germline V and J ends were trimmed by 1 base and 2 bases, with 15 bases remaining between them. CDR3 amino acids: CASSLTASFEQETQYF. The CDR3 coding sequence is TGTGCCAGCAGCTTGACTGCCTCATTCGAGCAAGAGACCCAGTACTTC. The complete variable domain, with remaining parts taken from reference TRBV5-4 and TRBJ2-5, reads ETGVTQSPTHLIKTRGQQVTLRCSSQSGHNTVSWYQQALGQGPQFIFQYYREEENGRGNFPPRFSGLQFPNYSSELNVNALELDDSALYLCASSLTASFEQETQYFGPGTRLLVL.